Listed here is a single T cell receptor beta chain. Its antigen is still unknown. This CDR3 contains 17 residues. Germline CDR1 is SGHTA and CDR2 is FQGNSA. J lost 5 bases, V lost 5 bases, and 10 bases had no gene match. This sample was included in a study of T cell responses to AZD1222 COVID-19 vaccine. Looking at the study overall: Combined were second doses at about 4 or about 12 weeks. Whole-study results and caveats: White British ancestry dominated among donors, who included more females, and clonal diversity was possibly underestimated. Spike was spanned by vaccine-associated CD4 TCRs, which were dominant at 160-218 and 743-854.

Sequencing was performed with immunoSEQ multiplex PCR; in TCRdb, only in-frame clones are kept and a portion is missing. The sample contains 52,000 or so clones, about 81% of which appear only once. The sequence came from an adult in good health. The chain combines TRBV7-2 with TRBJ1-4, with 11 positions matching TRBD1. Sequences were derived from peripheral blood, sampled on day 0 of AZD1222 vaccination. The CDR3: CASSGSRDRGINEKLFF. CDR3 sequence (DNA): TGTGCCAGCAGCGGGTCCCGGGACAGGGGGATAAATGAAAAACTGTTTTTT.